The TCR beta chain under discussion was sequenced for a study of response to subunit inactivated influenza vaccine. The study, taken as a whole, reports: Authors proposed each seasonal influenza vaccination draws in few new T cells.

TCRdb re-called the RT-PCR reads with MiXCR, one entry per CDR3 protein. Among approximately 490,000 distinct CDR3 sequences listed, approximately 7.7% were seen once. Germline CDR1 and CDR2: LGHNA and YSLEER. This CDR3 contains 15 residues. V dropped 4 bases and J dropped 2 bases, with 15 bases sitting between them. Regarding this clonotype: Its specificity is unknown.

This specimen consisted of PBMCs from blood, obtained less than 30 months after vaccination. V is TRBV4-3 and J is TRBJ2-7; D might be TRBD1 or TRBD2, each matching 5 bases. The receptor was derived from a man between 50 and 69 years old who received an inactivated influenza vaccine. The CDR3 sequence: CASSPHRDQTYEQYF. The CDR3 nucleotides are TGCGCCAGCAGCCCACACCGGGACCAGACCTACGAGCAGTACTTC.